These 20 T cell receptor beta chains originate from one sample sequenced in a study of cytomegalovirus exposure and HLA in healthy donors. PCR involved 60 Vbeta and 13 Jbeta primers. Data came from immunoSEQ multiplex PCR; TCRdb stores just in-frame clones and leaves some out. This table has over 20,000 clones, more than 75% appearing once. Sequencing was performed on PBMCs. The receptors stem from a male donor in good health and CMV-seronegative.

The gene calls are TRBV5-1 and TRBJ1-4; D is uncertain. Germline CDR1 SGHRS, CDR2 YFSETQ. The CDR3 covers 14 residues. With 2 bases removed from V and 3 bases from J, the gap between germline ends came to 8 bases. CDR3 bases: TGCGCCAGCAGCTTATGGGCAGCTAATGAAAAACTGTTTTTT. Protein product: CASSLWAANEKLFF.

The V and J genes are TRBV27 and TRBJ1-6; 12 bases align to TRBD1. Germline V lookup: CDR1 MNHEY, CDR2 SMNVEV (reference sequence). V shed 4 bases and J 2 bases; nucleotides not matched to a gene: 15. CDR3 length equals 21 residues. CDR3 in DNA: TGTGCCAGCAGTTGGGGTGCAACCGGGACAGGGGGCGCCCCCTATAATTCACCCCTCCACTTT. Encoded protein: CASSWGATGTGGAPYNSPLHF.

This clone was picked up one time. The rearrangement links TRBV4-2 to TRBJ2-1; possibly TRBD2 for D (6 bases). Germline CDR1 and CDR2: LGHNA and YNFKEQ. The CDR3 runs 16 residues. The V gene lost 4 bases and the J gene lost 8 bases, with 21 bases spanning the gap. Written as DNA, the CDR3 is TGTGCCAGCAGCCCCTTGAGATGGCGGGATGCCGATGAGCAGTTCTTC. This encodes CASSPLRWRDADEQFF.

This clone is a singleton in its sample. The V call is TRBV9, the J call TRBJ2-7; 10 nucleotides agree with TRBD2. J gave up 3 bases and V 0 bases, and 3 bases lay outside the gene matches. The CDR3 length is 15 residues. Germline values: CDR1 SGDLS, CDR2 YYNGEE. CDR3 amino acids: CASSVGSGGHYEQYF. In nucleotides, the CDR3 is TGTGCCAGCAGCGTAGGTAGCGGGGGGCACTACGAGCAGTACTTC.

V gene TRBV6-5 combines with J gene TRBJ2-5; 7 positions agree with TRBD1. CDR1 and CDR2 (germline): MNHEY, SVGAGI. The V and J ends lost 6 bases and 5 bases, in that order; junction bases with no gene match: 6. This CDR3 contains 13 residues. The CDR3 reads CASRYDREETQYF. DNA of the CDR3: TGTGCCAGCAGATATGACAGGGAGGAGACCCAGTACTTC.

The chain combines TRBV5-4 with TRBJ2-5; TRBD2 might be the D (7 bases). Germline CDR1 and CDR2: SGHNT and YYREEE (reference sequence). CDR3 length: 15 amino acids. Trimming removed 0 bases at V and 3 bases at J, with 12 bases between. The CDR3 DNA sequence: TGTGCCAGCAGCTTGGTACGGGGGGCGAAAGAGACCCAGTACTTC. Translating gives CASSLVRGAKETQYF.

On this clone: One end of the junction does not line up with germline, which may come from a read error. The chain combines TRBV23-1 with TRBJ2-7; D unclear. TRBV23-1 is known as an ORF, though its function is uncertain. The CDR3 loop spans 9 amino acids. The chain's CDR3 is CASSRYIRF. The CDR3 DNA sequence: TGCGCCAGCAGTCGTTACATAAGATTC.

This clone was counted only a few times. The chain couples TRBV5-1 to TRBJ1-4; D is ambiguous. There are 15 residues in the CDR3. Germline CDR1 reads SGHRS; CDR2 reads YFSETQ. Trimming removed 2 bases at V and 5 bases at J, with 13 bases between. In DNA form, the CDR3 reads TGCGCCAGCAGCTTCCAAGGACGGGAGAATGAAAAACTGTTTTTT. It encodes CASSFQGRENEKLFF.

The chain couples TRBV2 to TRBJ2-5; 14 bases map to TRBD2. Germline V gene lookup returns CDR1 SNHLY and CDR2 FYNNEI. The CDR3 loop spans 15 amino acids. V shed 8 bases and J 5 bases; nucleotides not matched to a gene: 7. Written as DNA, the CDR3 is TGTGCCAGCGGGGGACTAGCGGGAGTTGGGGAGACCCAGTACTTC. Protein: CASGGLAGVGETQYF.

This sequence joins TRBV7-2 and TRBJ1-4; D is undetermined. Germline CDR1 SGHTA, CDR2 FQGNSA. This CDR3 contains 14 residues. V lost 1 base to trimming and J lost 6 bases, with 9 bases between them. The CDR3 protein is CASSLGGRDEKLFF. CDR3 DNA sequence: TGTGCCAGCAGCTTAGGAGGGAGGGATGAAAAACTGTTTTTT.

This clone has just a few counts. The chain uses TRBV12-2 and TRBJ2-6; the table's D gene call, TRBD2, was not cross checked with the DNA. TRBV12-2 corresponds to a pseudogene. There are 17 residues in the CDR3. The CDR3 loop is CASLLHPPRSGANVLTF. As DNA, the CDR3 is TGTGCAAGTCTCCTTCATCCGCCTAGATCTGGGGCCAACGTCCTGACTTTC.

This chain connects TRBV5-1 to TRBJ2-1; 13 bases are a match to TRBD2. V trimming: 4 bases; J trimming: 0 bases; junction bases outside the gene matches: 7. Germline CDR1 SGHRS, CDR2 YFSETQ. This CDR3 is 18 amino acids long. The CDR3 DNA reads TGCGCCAGCAGCCCAGCGGGGACTAGCGGGAACTCCTACAATGAGCAGTTCTTC. Amino acid sequence: CASSPAGTSGNSYNEQFF.

In this sample, this clone turned up a few times. This chain's CDR3 is CASNHYGTPNQPQHF. The CDR3 coding sequence is TGTGCCAGTAACCATTACGGGACACCTAATCAGCCCCAGCATTTT. The chain employs TRBV19 and TRBJ1-5; the D gene is possibly TRBD1 (6 bases). V lost 7 bases, J lost 4 bases, and 17 bases lay in between. The CDR3 consists of 15 residues. Germline V gene data show CDR1 as LNHDA and CDR2 as SQIVND (reference sequence). The whole variable domain, remainder taken from reference TRBV19 and TRBJ1-5, is DGGITQSPKYLFRKEGQNVTLSCEQNLNHDAMYWYRQDPGQGLRLIYYSQIVNDFQKGDIAEGYSVSREKKESFPLTVTSAQKNPTAFYLCASNHYGTPNQPQHFGDGTRLSIL.

The rearrangement uses TRBV7-6 and TRBJ2-3, with D possibly matching TRBD2 (5 bases). Trimming shortened V by 5 bases and J by 1 base, and 16 bases separated the two germline ends. CDR3 size: 16 residues. Germline CDR1 is SGHVS and CDR2 is FNYEAQ. The CDR3 DNA follows: TGTGCCAGCAGCCCTTTACGGGGTAAGGGCACAGATACGCAGTATTTT. Translated: CASSPLRGKGTDTQYF.

The rearrangement uses TRBV7-9 and TRBJ2-5; D is possibly TRBD2 (5 bases). This CDR3 comprises 12 residues. Germline V gene data show CDR1 as SEHNR and CDR2 as FQNEAQ (reference sequence). Trimming removed 4 bases from V and 11 bases from J, with 14 bases in between. This CDR3 is CASSSQTGKQYF. As DNA, the CDR3 is TGTGCCAGCAGCTCGCAGACGGGAAAGCAGTACTTC.

CDR3 sequence: CASSPTLAVGTDTQYF. As DNA, the CDR3 is TGTGCCAGCTCACCGACTCTAGCGGTTGGCACAGATACGCAGTATTTT. The gene calls are TRBV18 and TRBJ2-3, with 7 bases that match TRBD2. CDR3 length: 16 amino acids. J lost 1 base, V lost 3 bases, and 7 bases had no gene match. In germline, CDR1 is KGHSH, CDR2 LQKENI.

The V call is TRBV4-2, the J call TRBJ2-1; maybe TRBD2 (7 bases). This CDR3 is built from 17 residues. Germline loops: CDR1 LGHNA, CDR2 YNFKEQ. V was cut by 0 bases and J by 1 base, with 13 bases left in between. The CDR3 protein is CASSQERGGVSYNEQFF. The CDR3 DNA follows: TGTGCCAGCAGCCAAGAACGAGGGGGGGTTTCCTACAATGAGCAGTTCTTC.

This chain joins TRBV7-2 and TRBJ2-2; 8 bases align to TRBD1. J was trimmed by 5 bases and V by 1 base; bases with no gene match: 6. Germline V gene data show CDR1 as SGHTA and CDR2 as FQGNSA. There are 16 residues in the CDR3. The CDR3 DNA sequence: TGTGCCAGCAGCTTAGTCCCGGACAGGGCTACCGGGGAGCTGTTTTTT. Translation gives CASSLVPDRATGELFF. The variable domain in full, with the rest retrieved from reference TRBV7-2 and TRBJ2-2, is GAGVSQSPSNKVTEKGKDVELRCDPISGHTALYWYRQSLGQGLEFLIYFQGNSAPDKSGLPSDRFSAERTGGSVSTLTIQRTQQEDSAVYLCASSLVPDRATGELFFGEGSRLTVL.

The chain links TRBV27 to TRBJ2-7; 12 nucleotides line up with TRBD2. Looked up from germline, CDR1 is MNHEY and CDR2 is SMNVEV (reference sequence). CDR3 length: 16 residues. V was clipped by 4 bases and J by 2 bases; unmatched bases: 6. In DNA form, the CDR3 reads TGTGCCAGCAGTTCGCCGCGACTAGCGGGAGCCTACGAGCAGTACTTC. Translated, it gives CASSSPRLAGAYEQYF.

The rearrangement uses TRBV5-6 and TRBJ1-1; D is ambiguous. CDR1 SGHDT and CDR2 YYEEEE come from the germline V gene. The CDR3 totals 11 residues. The germline V and J ends were trimmed by 0 bases and 8 bases, with 5 bases remaining between them. CDR3 region: CASSLAREAFF. The CDR3 coding sequence is TGTGCCAGCAGCTTGGCCAGAGAAGCTTTCTTT. Full variable domain (remainder filled in from reference TRBV5-6 and TRBJ1-1): DAGVTQSPTHLIKTRGQQVTLRCSPKSGHDTVSWYQQALGQGPQFIFQYYEEEERQRGNFPDRFSGHQFPNYSSELNVNALLLGDSALYLCASSLAREAFFGQGTRLTVV.